This T cell receptor beta chain derives from a study of T cell responses to AZD1222 COVID-19 vaccine. This table comes from immunoSEQ multiplex PCR, and its TCRdb copy is limited to in-frame clones, with some not included. This sample has approximately 140,000 clones, with over 85% found just once. Trimming pared 1 base from V and 6 bases from J, leaving 9 bases between. Germline V gene lookup returns CDR1 SGHTA and CDR2 FQGTGA. This CDR3 comprises 13 residues. The sequence derives from an adult who received the AZD1222 COVID-19 vaccine. Specimen: peripheral blood, collected 28 days after the second AZD1222 dose. The V and J genes are TRBV7-3 and TRBJ1-1; D is unclear. For the CDR3, the DNA is TGTGCCAGCAGCTTAAGTGGCCTTCCTGAAGCTTTCTTT. Its translation: CASSLSGLPEAFF.